This T cell receptor beta chain emerged from a study of cytomegalovirus exposure and HLA in healthy donors. PCR involved 60 Vbeta and 13 Jbeta primers. Some clones are missing from TCRdb's copy, which holds only in-frame ones; the method was immunoSEQ multiplex PCR. The sample contains some 44,000 clones, about 85% of which appear only once. V lost 4 bases to trimming and J lost 4 bases; unmatched junction nucleotides: 8. Germline loops: CDR1 SEHNR, CDR2 FQNEAQ (reference sequence). CDR3 size: 15 residues. This receptor was identified in a woman in her forties in good health and CMV-seropositive. The V and J genes are TRBV7-9 and TRBJ2-3; 7 nucleotides agree with TRBD1. The sequencing input was PBMCs. CDR3 residues: CASSSRQGQADTQYF. CDR3 in DNA: TGTGCCAGCAGCTCAAGACAGGGTCAGGCAGATACGCAGTATTTT.